Sequencing of this TCR beta chain was carried out in a study of cytomegalovirus exposure and HLA in healthy donors. The assay was immunoSEQ multiplex PCR, and TCRdb's table has in-frame clones only and misses some. The sample consists of roughly 300,000 clones, roughly 90% of them appearing once. V lost 7 bases, J lost 0 bases, and 10 bases lay in between. The CDR3 is 14 amino acids. CDR1 LGHNT and CDR2 FRNRAP come from the germline V gene. Sequencing was done on a sample of PBMCs. The chain joins TRBV12-5 to TRBJ2-1; a possible D gene is TRBD2 (5 bases). This TCR was sampled from a woman aged 18-29 years in good health and CMV-seronegative. The CDR3: CASAPGSSYNEQFF. As DNA, the CDR3 is TGTGCTAGTGCCCCGGGGAGCTCCTACAATGAGCAGTTCTTC.